Sequencing of this T cell receptor (beta chain) was carried out in a study of blood T cell repertoires in COVID-19. Study overall: Acute-phase and convalescent COVID-19 samples originated in the United States, Italy and Spain. PBMCs, B-cell-depleted T cells, or T cells were the source of the cDNA or gDNA that made up the material.

In the original workflow: By means of reference gene primer amplification, nucleated cell counts were estimated. Method: immunoSEQ multiplex PCR; TCRdb's copy keeps in-frame clones and lacks some. Clone size and the V and J calls come from that table; the DNA yielded D and trimming. The sample records some 78,000 clones, about 92% being singletons. This CDR3 is built from 14 residues. V was clipped by 3 bases and J by 5 bases; unmatched bases: 3. Germline V lookup: CDR1 LNHDA, CDR2 SQIVND (reference sequence). Sequencing was done on a sample of peripheral blood. The receptor was derived from a woman in her fifties or sixties in a cohort sampled during active COVID-19. The chain employs TRBV19 and TRBJ1-1, with 10 bases aligning to TRBD1. The CDR3 spells CASSIGQGETEAFF. CDR3 DNA: TGTGCCAGTAGTATTGGACAGGGGGAAACTGAAGCTTTCTTT.